One and the same sample provided the 7 T cell receptor beta chains below, sequenced in a study of cytomegalovirus exposure and HLA in healthy donors. Repertoires were generated with immunoSEQ multiplex PCR, while TCRdb's copy carries only in-frame clones and drops some. In the table there are about 64,000 clones, more than 85% of which are singletons. Sample: PBMCs. The source is a woman under 30 in good health and CMV-seronegative.

The V call is TRBV7-9, the J call TRBJ1-6; TRBD1 aligns across 10 bases. This CDR3 has 16 amino acids. Germline trimming cut 4 bases from V and 7 bases from J; bases unmatched to any gene: 7. Germline V gene data show CDR1 as SEHNR and CDR2 as FQNEAQ (reference sequence). The CDR3 reads CASSSGDRGRNSPLHF. The CDR3 nucleotides are TGTGCCAGCAGCTCTGGGGACAGGGGAAGAAATTCACCCCTCCACTTT. Variable domain in full (rest from reference TRBV7-9 and TRBJ1-6): DTGVSQNPRHKITKRGQNVTFRCDPISEHNRLYWYRQTLGQGPEFLTYFQNEAQLEKSRLLSDRFSAERPKGSFSTLEIQRTEQGDSAMYLCASSSGDRGRNSPLHFGNGTRLTVT.

This clone was detected once. J is TRBJ2-7 and V is TRBV6-5; the D gene is possibly TRBD2 (5 bases). The germline V gene encodes CDR1 MNHEY and CDR2 SVGAGI. V was trimmed by 8 bases and J by 4 bases, leaving 15 bases between them. The CDR3 contains 13 residues. CDR3 amino acids: CASWRASSYEQYF. In nucleotides, the CDR3 is TGTGCCAGCTGGCGAGCTAGCTCTTACGAGCAGTACTTC.

The chain links TRBV4-1 to TRBJ2-6; 11 bases agree with TRBD1. CDR1 and CDR2 from the germline V gene are MGHRA and YSYEKL. The CDR3 contains 18 residues. J gave up 3 bases and V 6 bases, and 10 bases lay outside the gene matches. CDR3 nucleotide sequence: TGCGCCAGCAGGGAACGGACAGGGGGCGCTTTTGGGGCCAACGTCCTGACTTTC. Translating gives CASRERTGGAFGANVLTF.

The CDR3 DNA is TGCGCCAGCAGCCCAACGGGGGTAAGCTCCTACAATGAGCAGTTCTTC. This gives the protein CASSPTGVSSYNEQFF. The chain links TRBV5-1 to TRBJ2-1; weak D call: TRBD2 (6 bases). CDR3 length equals 16 residues. V was cut by 4 bases and J by 0 bases, with 14 bases left in between. From germline, CDR1 is SGHRS and CDR2 YFSETQ.

This clone occurred once. This chain connects TRBV9 to TRBJ2-3; 16 nucleotides match TRBD2. Trimming took 3 bases from V and 0 from J; bases not matched to a gene: 4. CDR3 length: 18 residues. CDR1 SGDLS and CDR2 YYNGEE come from the germline V gene. CDR3 loop: CASSGGTSGRASTDTQYF. CDR3 sequence (DNA): TGTGCCAGCAGCGGCGGGACTAGCGGGAGGGCTAGCACAGATACGCAGTATTTT.

The V gene is TRBV11-1, the J gene TRBJ2-7; TRBD1 matches 10 bases. This CDR3 is built from 15 residues. Germline CDR1 reads SGHAT; CDR2 reads FQDESV (reference sequence). V was pared by 5 bases and J by 4 bases, with 8 bases of the junction left unmatched. This CDR3 is CASSGRDRGLYEQYF. CDR3 nucleotide sequence: TGTGCCAGCAGCGGCCGGGACAGGGGACTATACGAGCAGTACTTC.

This chain uses TRBV6-5 with TRBJ2-7; 9 bases align to TRBD2. The CDR3 totals 15 residues. CDR1 MNHEY and CDR2 SVGAGI come from the germline V gene. Trimming cost V 5 bases and J 0 bases; bases outside gene matches: 5. DNA for the CDR3: TGTGCCAGCAGTACGCAGCGGGGGGCCTCCTACGAGCAGTACTTC. The encoded protein is CASSTQRGASYEQYF.